This T cell receptor beta chain comes out of a study of response to subunit inactivated influenza vaccine. Overall study findings and caveats: Seasonal influenza vaccination, on each occasion, was suggested by the authors to recruit few new T cells.

This clonotype was observed a handful of times. Its specificity is unknown. CDR1 and CDR2 from the germline V gene are LGHDT and YNNKEL (reference sequence). The CDR3 extends over 17 amino acids. Germline trimming cut 3 bases from V and 10 bases from J; bases unmatched to any gene: 11. TCRdb ran MiXCR on the RT-PCR reads and lists one entry per CDR3 protein. This table holds around 580,000 distinct CDR3 sequences, approximately 12% found once. The sequences come from PBMCs from blood, collected on the day of vaccination. This clonotype was sampled from a man aged 45-65 years who received an inactivated influenza vaccine. The chain combines TRBV3-1 with TRBJ1-6, with 11 bases matching TRBD1. Here the CDR3 reads CASSHYRDRGTSSPLHF. As DNA, the CDR3 is TGTGCCAGCAGCCACTACCGGGACAGGGGGACCAGCTCACCCCTCCACTTT.